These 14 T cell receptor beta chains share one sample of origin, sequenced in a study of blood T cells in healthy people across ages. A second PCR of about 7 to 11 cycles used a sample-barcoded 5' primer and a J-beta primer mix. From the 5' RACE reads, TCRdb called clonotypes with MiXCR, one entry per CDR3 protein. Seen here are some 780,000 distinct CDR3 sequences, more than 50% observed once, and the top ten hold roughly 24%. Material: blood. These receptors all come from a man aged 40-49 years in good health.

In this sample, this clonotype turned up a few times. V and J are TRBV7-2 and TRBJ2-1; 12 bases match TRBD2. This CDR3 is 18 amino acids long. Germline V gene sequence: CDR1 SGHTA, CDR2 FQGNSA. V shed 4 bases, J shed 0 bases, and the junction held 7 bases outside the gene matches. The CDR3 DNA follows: TGTGCCAGCAGCTCCCGGACTAGCGGGGCCTCCTCCTACAATGAGCAGTTCTTC. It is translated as CASSSRTSGASSYNEQFF.

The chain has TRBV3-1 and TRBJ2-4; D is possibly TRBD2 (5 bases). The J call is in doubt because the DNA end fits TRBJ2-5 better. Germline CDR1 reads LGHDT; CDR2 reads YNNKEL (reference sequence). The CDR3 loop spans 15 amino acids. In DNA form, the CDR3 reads TGTGCCAGCAGCCCCCGGGGTAGTTGGCAAGAGACCCAGTACTTC. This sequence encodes CASSPRGSWQETQYF.

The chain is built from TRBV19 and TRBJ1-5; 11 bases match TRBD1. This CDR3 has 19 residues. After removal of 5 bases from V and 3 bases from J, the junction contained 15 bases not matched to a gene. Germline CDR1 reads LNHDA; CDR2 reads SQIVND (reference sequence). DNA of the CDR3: TGTGCCAGTAGTCCACGGACAGGGGGCATCATGCGTTCCAATCAGCCCCAGCATTTT. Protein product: CASSPRTGGIMRSNQPQHF. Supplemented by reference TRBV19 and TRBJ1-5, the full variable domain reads DGGITQSPKYLFRKEGQNVTLSCEQNLNHDAMYWYRQDPGQGLRLIYYSQIVNDFQKGDIAEGYSVSREKKESFPLTVTSAQKNPTAFYLCASSPRTGGIMRSNQPQHFGDGTRLSIL.

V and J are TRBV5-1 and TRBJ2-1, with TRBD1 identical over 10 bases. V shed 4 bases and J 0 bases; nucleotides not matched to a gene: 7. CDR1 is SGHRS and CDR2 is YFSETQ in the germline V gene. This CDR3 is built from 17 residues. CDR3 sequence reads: CASSRGTGASSYNEQFF. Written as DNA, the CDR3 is TGCGCCAGCAGCCGAGGGACAGGGGCCTCCTCCTACAATGAGCAGTTCTTC.

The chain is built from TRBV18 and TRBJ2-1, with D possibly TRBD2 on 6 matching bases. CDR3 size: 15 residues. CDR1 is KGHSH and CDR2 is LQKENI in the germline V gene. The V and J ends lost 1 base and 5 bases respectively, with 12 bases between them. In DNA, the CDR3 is TGTGCCAGCTCACCACAAAGGGACTTAAACAATGAGCAGTTCTTC. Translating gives CASSPQRDLNNEQFF.

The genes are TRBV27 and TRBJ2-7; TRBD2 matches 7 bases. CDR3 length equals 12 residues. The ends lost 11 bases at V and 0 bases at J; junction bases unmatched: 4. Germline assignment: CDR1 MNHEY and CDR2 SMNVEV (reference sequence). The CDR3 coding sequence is TGTGCCGTCCGCGGGAGCTCCTACGAGCAGTACTTC. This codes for CAVRGSSYEQYF.

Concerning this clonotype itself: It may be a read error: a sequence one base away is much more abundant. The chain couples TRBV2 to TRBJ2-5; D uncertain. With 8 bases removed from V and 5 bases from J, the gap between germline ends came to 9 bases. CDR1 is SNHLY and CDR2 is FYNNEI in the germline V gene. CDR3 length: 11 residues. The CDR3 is CASESSETQYF. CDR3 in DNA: TGTGCCAGCGAGTCTAGTGAGACCCAGTACTTC.

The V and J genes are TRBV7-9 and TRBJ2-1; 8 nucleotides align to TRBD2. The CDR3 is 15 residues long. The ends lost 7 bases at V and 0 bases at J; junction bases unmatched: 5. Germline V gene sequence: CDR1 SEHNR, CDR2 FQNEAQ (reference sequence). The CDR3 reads CASTGGGSSYNEQFF. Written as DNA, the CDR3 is TGTGCCAGCACCGGGGGGGGCAGCTCCTACAATGAGCAGTTCTTC.

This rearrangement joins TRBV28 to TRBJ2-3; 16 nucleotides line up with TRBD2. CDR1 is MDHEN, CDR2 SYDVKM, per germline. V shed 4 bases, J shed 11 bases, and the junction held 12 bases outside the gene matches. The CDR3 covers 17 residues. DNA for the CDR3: TGTGCCAGCAGTTCAACCGGGACTAGCGGGGGGGCTAGTAGGCAGTATTTT. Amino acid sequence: CASSSTGTSGGASRQYF.

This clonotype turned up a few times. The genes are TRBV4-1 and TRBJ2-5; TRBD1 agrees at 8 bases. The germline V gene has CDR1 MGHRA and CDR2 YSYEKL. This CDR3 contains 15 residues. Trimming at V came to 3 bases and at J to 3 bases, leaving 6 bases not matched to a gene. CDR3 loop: CASSHPGQGKETQYF. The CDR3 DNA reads TGCGCCAGCAGCCATCCCGGACAGGGAAAAGAGACCCAGTACTTC.

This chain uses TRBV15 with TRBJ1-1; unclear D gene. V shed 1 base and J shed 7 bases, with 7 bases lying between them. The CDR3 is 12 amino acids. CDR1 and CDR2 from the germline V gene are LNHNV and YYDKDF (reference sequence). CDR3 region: CATSRGEDEAFF. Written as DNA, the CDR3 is TGTGCCACCAGCAGAGGGGAAGATGAAGCTTTCTTT.

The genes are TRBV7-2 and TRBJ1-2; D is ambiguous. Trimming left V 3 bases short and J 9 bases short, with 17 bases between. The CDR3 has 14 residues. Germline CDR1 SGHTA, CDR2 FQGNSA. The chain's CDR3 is CASSLSPSLNSYTF. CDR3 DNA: TGTGCCAGCAGCTTGAGTCCATCGCTAAACAGCTACACCTTC.

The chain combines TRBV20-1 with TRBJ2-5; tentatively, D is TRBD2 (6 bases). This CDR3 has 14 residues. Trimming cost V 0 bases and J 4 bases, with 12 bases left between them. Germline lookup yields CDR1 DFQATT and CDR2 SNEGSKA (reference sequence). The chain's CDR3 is CSARDGRDGETQYF. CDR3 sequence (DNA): TGCAGTGCTAGAGATGGGCGGGATGGAGAGACCCAGTACTTC.

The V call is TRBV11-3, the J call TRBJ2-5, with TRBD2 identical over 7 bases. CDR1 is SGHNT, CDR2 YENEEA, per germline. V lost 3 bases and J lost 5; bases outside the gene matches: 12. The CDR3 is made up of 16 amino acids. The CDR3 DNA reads TGTGCCAGCAGCTTCGAGGCGGGAGTCGGGCAGGAGACCCAGTACTTC. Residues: CASSFEAGVGQETQYF.